A single sample gave rise to the 3 T cell receptor beta chains below, sequenced in a study of glioma-infiltrating T cells (TCRdb year 2016). Sequencing took place on an Illumina MiSeq. TCR alpha and beta CDR3 regions were amplified with the iRepertoire nested amplicon-rescue multiplex PCR (arm-PCR) platform from RNA. TCRdb reanalyzed the raw reads on its own, using fastp at Q25 for trimming and MiXCR for clone calling, and kept in-frame beta chains. Under each unique CDR3 protein, matching rows form one entry showing the most common genes and DNA. Across this sample there are more than 350,000 distinct CDR3 sequences, with 41% seen only once. Jointly, the top ten make up approximately 12% of the sample. The sample consisted of glioma tissue, nonneoplastic brain tissue, or PBMCs (not recorded which). These receptors originate from a human donor with low-grade glioma or glioblastoma, undergoing nonglioma brain surgery, or in good health (not recorded which).

The sample holds a few counts of this clonotype. Its ends do not fully match the called genes, so a read error is possible. V usage is TRBV20-1 and J usage is TRBJ2-7, with 9 bases aligning to TRBD1. The CDR3 sequence is 13 residues long. Germline CDR1 is DFQATT and CDR2 is SNEGSKA (reference sequence). CDR3 in amino acids: CSPRDRDSYEQYF. CDR3 nucleotides: TGCAGTCCTAGGGACAGGGACTCCTACGAGCAGTACTTC.

The chain has TRBV7-2 and TRBJ2-7, with TRBD2 identical over 8 bases. CDR3 length: 15 residues. J was trimmed by 2 bases and V by 3 bases; bases with no gene match: 6. Germline V gene lookup returns CDR1 SGHTA and CDR2 FQGNSA. The CDR3: CASSFGGDATYEQYF. CDR3 DNA: TGTGCCAGCAGCTTCGGGGGGGATGCGACCTACGAGCAGTACTTC.

Worth noting for this clonotype: With a much larger clone just one base away, this may be a read error. The chain uses TRBV27 and TRBJ1-2; D remains unclear. CDR1 is MNHEY and CDR2 is SMNVEV in the germline V gene (reference sequence). The CDR3 runs to 14 residues. The CDR3 DNA reads TGTGCCAGCAGTTTATCGAGGTTCAATAATGGCTACAACTTC. This codes for CASSLSRFNNGYNF.